One TCR beta chain is described in this entry. This clone was seen just once. No cognate antigen has been identified for it. Within one base of it there is no much larger clone, and no base qualities were kept. This entry is derived from a study of glioma-infiltrating T cells after dendritic cell vaccination (dated by TCRdb to 2016 to 2018). A note on the overall study: A cohort of roughly 15 glioblastoma patients from Phase I and II dendritic cell vaccination trials was included, of whom 9 were newly diagnosed and 6 had recurrent disease. Each patient got three intradermal injections of the dendritic cell vaccine, spaced at biweekly intervals, in the arm below the axilla. Deep sequencing of TCR beta CDR3 regions was used to quantify tumor-infiltrating lymphocyte content and compare tumor and blood repertoires in dendritic cell-vaccinated glioblastoma patients. The vaccine consisted of monocyte-derived dendritic cells cultured less than 9 days with IL-4 and GM-CSF, then pulsed overnight with autologous tumor lysate. Survival after dendritic cell vaccination was correlated with TCR sequencing metrics, including TIL content and tumor-blood repertoire overlap. Between the early 2000s and the early 2010s, the patients were given dendritic cell vaccination pulsed with autologous tumor lysate.

The study at large found these results: No direct relationship between TCR clonality and survival was found, suggesting that a diverse polyclonal response may matter. Longer time to progression and overall survival after dendritic cell vaccination were predicted by higher estimated pretreatment TIL content. The three-group TCR overlap response model was characterized as speculative, and prospective validation of the model was stated to be required. The cohort was small and heterogeneous, few patients had complete blood and tumor sets, and even fewer had initial-recurrent tumor pairs.

The CDR3 covers 15 residues, taking in both the cysteine and the phenylalanine. Of the read, only the CDR3 DNA is kept; its 45 bases are in frame from base 1. CDR1 and CDR2 are read off the germline V gene as MDHEN and SYDVKM. V has 5 bases trimmed and J has 4 bases trimmed; junction bases matching no gene number 10. Selection of patients required sufficient residual fresh-frozen tumor tissue and over two years of available survival data. Molecular status otherwise varied across the glioblastoma patients, but none of them carried an isocitrate dehydrogenase mutation. PBMC were collected before vaccination, two weeks after the third vaccination, and at tumor progression when it occurred. Genomic DNA was extracted with the Qiagen DNeasy Blood extraction Kit. TCRB CDR3 regions were amplified from 2 to 2.5 ug genomic DNA, or all available DNA if less, using the immunoSEQ assay. The multiplex PCR employed 60 forward primers targeting TCR V beta segments and 13 reverse primers targeting J beta segments. To estimate reads per starting template, synthetic control templates were spiked into each sample at limiting dilution. Reads of 87 bp were generated by sequencing on the Illumina HiSeq System. On the authors' methods: PCR and sequencing errors were removed by a nearest neighbor algorithm that merged closely related sequences. TCR overlap was measured as the percentage of unique tumor TCR beta sequences that were also present in the peripheral blood of the same patient. TCRdb took this table from immuneACCESS and kept in-frame rearrangements with V and J called. Such tables lack part of the clones; where checked against another copy, unresolved V genes explain under half of the gap, and the rest is unexplained. That table is the source of V, J and clone size, and D and trimming were worked out from the DNA. This sample holds about 36,000 clones; around four fifths were observed only once. The top ten clonotypes cover 7.8% of the sample.

Sequencing used blood, obtained before dendritic cell vaccination. The chain couples TRBV28 to TRBJ2-7; a stretch of 8 junction bases matches TRBD1. This clonotype was obtained from a human donor with glioblastoma. The encoded CDR3 is CASSRPGQARYEQYF. The DNA sequence follows: TGTGCCAGCAGTAGACCGGGACAGGCTAGGTACGAGCAGTACTTC.